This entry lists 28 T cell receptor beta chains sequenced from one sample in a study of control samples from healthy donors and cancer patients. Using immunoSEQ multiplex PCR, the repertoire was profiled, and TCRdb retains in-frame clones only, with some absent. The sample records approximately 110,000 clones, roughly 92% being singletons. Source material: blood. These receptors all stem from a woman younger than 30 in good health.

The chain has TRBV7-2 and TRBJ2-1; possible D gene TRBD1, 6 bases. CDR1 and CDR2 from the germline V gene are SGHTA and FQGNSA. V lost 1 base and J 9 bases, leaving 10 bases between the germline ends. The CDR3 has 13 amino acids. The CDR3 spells CASSLGQEAEQFF. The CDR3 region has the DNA TGTGCCAGCAGCTTAGGACAGGAGGCTGAGCAGTTCTTC.

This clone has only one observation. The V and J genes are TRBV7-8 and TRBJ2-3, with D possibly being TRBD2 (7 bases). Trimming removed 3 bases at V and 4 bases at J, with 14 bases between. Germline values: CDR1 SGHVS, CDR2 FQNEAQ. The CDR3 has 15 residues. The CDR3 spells CASSLVGGGPDTQYF. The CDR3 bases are TGTGCCAGCAGCTTGGTAGGGGGGGGCCCAGATACGCAGTATTTT.

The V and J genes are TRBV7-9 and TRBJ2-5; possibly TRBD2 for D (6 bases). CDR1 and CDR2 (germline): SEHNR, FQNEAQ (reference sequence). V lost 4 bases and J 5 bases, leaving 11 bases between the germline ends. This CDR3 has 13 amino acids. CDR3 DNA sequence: TGTGCCAGCAGCTCGGAGGGTCCGGAGACCCAGTACTTC. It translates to CASSSEGPETQYF. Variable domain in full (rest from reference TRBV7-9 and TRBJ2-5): DTGVSQNPRHKITKRGQNVTFRCDPISEHNRLYWYRQTLGQGPEFLTYFQNEAQLEKSRLLSDRFSAERPKGSFSTLEIQRTEQGDSAMYLCASSSEGPETQYFGPGTRLLVL.

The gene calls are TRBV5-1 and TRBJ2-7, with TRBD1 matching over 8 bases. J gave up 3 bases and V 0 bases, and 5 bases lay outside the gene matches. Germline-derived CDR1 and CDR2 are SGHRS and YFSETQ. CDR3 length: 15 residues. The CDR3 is CASSLAGTGVYEQYF. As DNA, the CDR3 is TGCGCCAGCAGCTTGGCTGGGACAGGCGTCTACGAGCAGTACTTC. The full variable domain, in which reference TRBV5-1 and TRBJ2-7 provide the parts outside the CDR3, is KAGVTQTPRYLIKTRGQQVTLSCSPISGHRSVSWYQQTPGQGLQFLFEYFSETQRNKGNFPGRFSGRQFSNSRSEMNVSTLELGDSALYLCASSLAGTGVYEQYFGPGTRLTVT.

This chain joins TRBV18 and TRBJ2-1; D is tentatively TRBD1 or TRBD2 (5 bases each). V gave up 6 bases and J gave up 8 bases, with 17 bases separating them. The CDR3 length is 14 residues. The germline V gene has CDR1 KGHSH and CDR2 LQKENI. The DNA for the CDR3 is TGTGCCAGCTCCCGACCGGGACCCCTGGATGAGCAGTTCTTC. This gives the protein CASSRPGPLDEQFF.

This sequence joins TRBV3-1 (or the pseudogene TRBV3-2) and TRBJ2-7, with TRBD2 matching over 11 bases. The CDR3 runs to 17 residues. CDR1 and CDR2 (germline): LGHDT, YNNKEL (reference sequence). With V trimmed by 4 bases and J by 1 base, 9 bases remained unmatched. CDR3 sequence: CASSRGLAEFLSYEQYF. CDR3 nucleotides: TGTGCCAGCAGCCGGGGACTAGCGGAGTTCCTTTCCTACGAGCAGTACTTC.

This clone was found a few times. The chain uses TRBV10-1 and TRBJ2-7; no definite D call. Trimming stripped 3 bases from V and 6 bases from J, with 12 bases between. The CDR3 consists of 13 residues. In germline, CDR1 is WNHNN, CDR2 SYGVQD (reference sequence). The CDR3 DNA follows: TGCGCCAGCAGTGAATCAGGCGAATTCGAGCAGTACTTC. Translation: CASSESGEFEQYF.

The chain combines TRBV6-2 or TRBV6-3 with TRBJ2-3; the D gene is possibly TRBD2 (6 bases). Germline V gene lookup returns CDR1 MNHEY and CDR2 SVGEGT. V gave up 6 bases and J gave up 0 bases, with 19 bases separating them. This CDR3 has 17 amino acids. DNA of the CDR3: TGTGCCAGCAGCCTACCCGGGACTCTACCTAGCACAGATACGCAGTATTTT. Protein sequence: CASSLPGTLPSTDTQYF.

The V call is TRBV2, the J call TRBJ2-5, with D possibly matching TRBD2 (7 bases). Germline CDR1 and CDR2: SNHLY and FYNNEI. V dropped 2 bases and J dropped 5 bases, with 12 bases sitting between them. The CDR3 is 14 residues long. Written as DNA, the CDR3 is TGTGCCAGCAGTGAAAGGGGGGGCAAGGAGACCCAGTACTTC. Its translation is CASSERGGKETQYF.

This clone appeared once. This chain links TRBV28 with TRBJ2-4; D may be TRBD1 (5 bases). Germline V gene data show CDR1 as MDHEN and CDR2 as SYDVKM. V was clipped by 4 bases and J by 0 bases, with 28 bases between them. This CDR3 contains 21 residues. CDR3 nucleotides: TGTGCCAGCAGTTGGATCTATGGGGCAGGAGAAAATTCAATAGCCAAAAACATTCAGTACTTC. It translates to CASSWIYGAGENSIAKNIQYF.

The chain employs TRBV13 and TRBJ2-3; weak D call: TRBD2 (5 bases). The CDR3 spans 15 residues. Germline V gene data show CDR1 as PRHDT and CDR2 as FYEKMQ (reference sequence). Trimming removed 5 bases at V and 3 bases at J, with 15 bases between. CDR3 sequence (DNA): TGTGCCAGCAGCCCATATTGGCGGAGGACAGATACGCAGTATTTT. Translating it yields CASSPYWRRTDTQYF.

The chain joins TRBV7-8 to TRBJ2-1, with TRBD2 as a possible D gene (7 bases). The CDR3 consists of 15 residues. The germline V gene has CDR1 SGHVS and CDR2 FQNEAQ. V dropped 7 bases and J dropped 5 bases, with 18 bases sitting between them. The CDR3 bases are TGTGCCAGCACCCTCGGAGGGGGGGGACACAATGAGCAGTTCTTC. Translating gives CASTLGGGGHNEQFF.

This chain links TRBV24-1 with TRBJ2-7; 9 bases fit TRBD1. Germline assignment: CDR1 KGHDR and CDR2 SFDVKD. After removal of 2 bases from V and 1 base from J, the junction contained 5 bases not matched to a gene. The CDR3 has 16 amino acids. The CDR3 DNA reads TGTGCCACCAGTGATTCAACAGGGGGCGGGTCCTACGAGCAGTACTTC. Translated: CATSDSTGGGSYEQYF.

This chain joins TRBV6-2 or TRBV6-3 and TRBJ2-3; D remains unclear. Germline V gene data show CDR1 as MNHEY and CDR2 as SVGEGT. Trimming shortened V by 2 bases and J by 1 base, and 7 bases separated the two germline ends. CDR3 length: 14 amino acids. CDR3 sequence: CASSYGSGTDTQYF. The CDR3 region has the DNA TGTGCCAGCAGTTACGGCTCCGGCACAGATACGCAGTATTTT.

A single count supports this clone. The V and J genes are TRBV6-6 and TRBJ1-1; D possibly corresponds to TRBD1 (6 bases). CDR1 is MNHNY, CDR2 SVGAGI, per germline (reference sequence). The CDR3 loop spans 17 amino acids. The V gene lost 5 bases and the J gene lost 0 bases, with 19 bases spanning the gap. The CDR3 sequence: CASSRATGTTMNTEAFF. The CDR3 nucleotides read TGTGCCAGCAGTCGCGCCACCGGGACAACCATGAACACTGAAGCTTTCTTT.

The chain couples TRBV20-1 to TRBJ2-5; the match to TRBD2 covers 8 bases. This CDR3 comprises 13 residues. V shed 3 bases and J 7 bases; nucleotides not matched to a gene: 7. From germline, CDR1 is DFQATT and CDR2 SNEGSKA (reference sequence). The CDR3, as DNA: TGCAGTGCTAGTGTTACTAGCGGTAGGACCCAGTACTTC. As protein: CSASVTSGRTQYF.

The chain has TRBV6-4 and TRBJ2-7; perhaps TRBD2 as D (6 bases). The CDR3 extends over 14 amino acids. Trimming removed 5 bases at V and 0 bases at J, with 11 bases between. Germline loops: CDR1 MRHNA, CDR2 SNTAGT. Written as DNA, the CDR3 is TGTGCCAGCAGTAGACTAGTTAACTCCTACGAGCAGTACTTC. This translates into CASSRLVNSYEQYF.

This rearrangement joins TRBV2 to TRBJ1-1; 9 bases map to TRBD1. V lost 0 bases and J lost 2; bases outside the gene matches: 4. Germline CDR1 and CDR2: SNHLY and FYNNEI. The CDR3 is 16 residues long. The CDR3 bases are TGTGCCAGCAGTGAAGCGAGAACAGGGGGCAACACTGAAGCTTTCTTT. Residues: CASSEARTGGNTEAFF.

This chain's CDR3 is CASSRDTLNYGYTF. DNA for the CDR3: TGTGCCAGCAGTCGGGACACGCTTAACTATGGCTACACCTTC. The chain uses TRBV28 and TRBJ1-2, with a possible D match to TRBD1 (6 bases). Germline V CDR1 and CDR2: MDHEN, SYDVKM. Between the trimmed V and J ends, which lost 5 bases and 1 base, there was a span of 11 bases. The CDR3 covers 14 residues.

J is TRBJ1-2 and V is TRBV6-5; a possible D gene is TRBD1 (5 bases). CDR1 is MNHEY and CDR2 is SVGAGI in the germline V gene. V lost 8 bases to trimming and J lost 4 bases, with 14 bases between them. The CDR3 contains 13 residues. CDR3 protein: CASSRQGTYGYTF. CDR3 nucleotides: TGTGCCAGCTCCCGTCAGGGCACCTATGGCTACACCTTC.

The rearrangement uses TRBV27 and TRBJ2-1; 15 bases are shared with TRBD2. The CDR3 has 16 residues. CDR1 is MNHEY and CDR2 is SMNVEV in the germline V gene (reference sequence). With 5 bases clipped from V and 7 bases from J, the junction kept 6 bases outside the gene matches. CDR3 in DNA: TGTGCCAGCAGTCCTGGACTAGCGGGGGGGATTAATGAGCAGTTCTTC. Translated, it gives CASSPGLAGGINEQFF.

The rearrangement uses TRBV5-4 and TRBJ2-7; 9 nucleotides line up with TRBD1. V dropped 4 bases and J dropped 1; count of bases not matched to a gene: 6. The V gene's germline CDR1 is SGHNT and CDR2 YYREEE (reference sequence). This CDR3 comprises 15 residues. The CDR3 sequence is CASSRQGDKSYEQYF. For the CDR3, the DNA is TGTGCCAGCAGCCGACAGGGGGACAAGTCCTACGAGCAGTACTTC.

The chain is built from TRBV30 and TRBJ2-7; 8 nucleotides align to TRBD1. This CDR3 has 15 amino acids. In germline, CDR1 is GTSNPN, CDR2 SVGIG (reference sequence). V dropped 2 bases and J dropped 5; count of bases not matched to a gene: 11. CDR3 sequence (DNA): TGTGCCTGGAGTAAGGGGTGGGCAGGGGGCGACGAGCAGTACTTC. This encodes CAWSKGWAGGDEQYF.

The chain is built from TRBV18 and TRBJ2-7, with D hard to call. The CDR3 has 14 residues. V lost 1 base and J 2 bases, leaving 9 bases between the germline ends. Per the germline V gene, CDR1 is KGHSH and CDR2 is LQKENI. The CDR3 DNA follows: TGTGCCAGCTCACCACTCCCTCCTACCTACGAGCAGTACTTC. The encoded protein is CASSPLPPTYEQYF.

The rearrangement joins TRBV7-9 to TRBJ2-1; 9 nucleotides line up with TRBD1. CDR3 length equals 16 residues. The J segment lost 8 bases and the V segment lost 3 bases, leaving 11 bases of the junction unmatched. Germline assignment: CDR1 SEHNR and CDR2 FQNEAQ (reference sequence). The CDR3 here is CASSLGGTGSTDEQFF. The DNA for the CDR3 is TGTGCCAGCAGCTTGGGGGGGACAGGGTCAACGGATGAGCAGTTCTTC.

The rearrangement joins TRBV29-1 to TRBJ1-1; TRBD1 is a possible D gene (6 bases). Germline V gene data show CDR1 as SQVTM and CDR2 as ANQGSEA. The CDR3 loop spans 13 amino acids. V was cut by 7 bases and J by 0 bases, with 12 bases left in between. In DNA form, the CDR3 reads TGCAGCGCCCGGGGGCGAATGAACACTGAAGCTTTCTTT. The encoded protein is CSARGRMNTEAFF.

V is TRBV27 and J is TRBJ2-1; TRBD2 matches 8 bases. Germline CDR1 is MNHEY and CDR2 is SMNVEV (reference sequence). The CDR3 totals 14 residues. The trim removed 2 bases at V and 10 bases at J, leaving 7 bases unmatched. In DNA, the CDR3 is TGTGCCAGCAGTTTAACTATTCGGACTAGCGAGCAGTTCTTC. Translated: CASSLTIRTSEQFF.

CDR3 in DNA: TGTGCCAGCAGTCCCTTGACGGAGGGGTGGGACACCGGGGAGCTGTTTTTT. This sequence encodes CASSPLTEGWDTGELFF. This rearrangement joins TRBV27 to TRBJ2-2; the D gene is possibly TRBD2 (6 bases). V shed 5 bases and J shed 3 bases, with 19 bases lying between them. The CDR3 is 17 residues long. CDR1 and CDR2 from the germline V gene are MNHEY and SMNVEV (reference sequence).